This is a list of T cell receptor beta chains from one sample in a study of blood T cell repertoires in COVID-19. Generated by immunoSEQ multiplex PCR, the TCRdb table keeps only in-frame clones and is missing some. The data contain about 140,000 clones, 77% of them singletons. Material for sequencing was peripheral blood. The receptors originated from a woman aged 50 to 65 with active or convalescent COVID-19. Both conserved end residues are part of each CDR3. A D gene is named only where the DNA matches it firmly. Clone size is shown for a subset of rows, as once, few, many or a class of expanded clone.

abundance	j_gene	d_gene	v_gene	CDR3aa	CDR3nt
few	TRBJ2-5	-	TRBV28	CASSLRDTRETQYF	TGTGCCAGCAGTTTGCGGGATACGAGGGAGACCCAGTACTTC
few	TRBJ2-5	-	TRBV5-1	CASSLARETQYF	TGCGCCAGCAGCTTGGCCCGGGAGACCCAGTACTTC
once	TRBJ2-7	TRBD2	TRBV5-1	CASSWGLAGGNYEQYF	TGCGCCAGCAGCTGGGGACTAGCGGGAGGGAATTACGAGCAGTACTTC
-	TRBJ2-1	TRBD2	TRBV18	CASSPSGTSPLANEQFF	TGTGCCAGCTCCCCCTCCGGGACTAGCCCTTTAGCCAATGAGCAGTTCTTC
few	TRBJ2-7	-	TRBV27	CASSLSLQSYEQYF	TGTGCCAGCAGTTTATCTCTCCAGTCCTACGAGCAGTACTTC
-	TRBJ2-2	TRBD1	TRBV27	CASSFRDRGIGELFF	TGTGCCAGCAGTTTCAGGGACAGGGGGATCGGGGAGCTGTTTTTT
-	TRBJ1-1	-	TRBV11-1	CASSVQVGEAFF	TGTGCCAGCAGTGTACAGGTTGGTGAAGCTTTCTTT
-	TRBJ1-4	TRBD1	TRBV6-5	CASSSPGGVGEKLFF	TGTGCCAGCAGTTCCCCAGGGGGAGTGGGTGAAAAACTGTTTTTT
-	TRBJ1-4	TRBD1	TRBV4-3	CASSQDINRGEGTNEKLFF	TGCGCCAGCAGCCAAGATATAAACAGGGGAGAGGGGACTAATGAAAAACTGTTTTTT
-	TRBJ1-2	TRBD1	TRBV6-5	CASSRLTGAYGYTF	TGTGCCAGCAGTAGACTGACAGGGGCCTATGGCTACACCTTC
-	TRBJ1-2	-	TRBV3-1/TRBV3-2	CASSQDGAGRYGYTF	TGTGCCAGCAGCCAAGATGGTGCAGGGCGTTATGGCTACACCTTC
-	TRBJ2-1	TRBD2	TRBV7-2	CASSLDGDYSYNEQFF	TGTGCCAGCAGCTTAGATGGGGACTACTCCTACAATGAGCAGTTCTTC
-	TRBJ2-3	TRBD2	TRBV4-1	CASSQEQGDYSTPYF	TGCGCCAGCAGCCAAGAACAAGGGGACTACTCGACGCCGTATTTT
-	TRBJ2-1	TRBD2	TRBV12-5	CASGLAGVANEQFF	TGTGCTAGTGGGCTAGCGGGAGTAGCGAATGAGCAGTTCTTC
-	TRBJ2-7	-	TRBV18	CASSPGPLYEQYF	TGTGCCAGCTCACCAGGGCCTCTTTACGAGCAGTACTTC
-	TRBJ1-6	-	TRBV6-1	CASSEARQGNSPLHF	TGTGCCAGCAGTGAAGCACGGCAGGGGAATTCACCCCTCCACTTT
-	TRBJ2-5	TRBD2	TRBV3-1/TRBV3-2	CASSPRGLAGGETQYF	TGTGCCAGCAGCCCACGAGGTCTAGCGGGGGGGGAGACCCAGTACTTC
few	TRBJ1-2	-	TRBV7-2	CASRRTATIGYGYTF	TGTGCCAGCAGACGGACAGCCACAATCGGCTATGGCTACACCTTC
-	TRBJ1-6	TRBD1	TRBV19	CASRDRTKDSPLHF	TGTGCCAGCCGGGACAGAACAAAAGATTCACCCCTCCACTTT
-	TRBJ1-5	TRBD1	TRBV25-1	CASSAGTGGYSNQPQHF	TGTGCCAGCAGTGCCGGGACAGGGGGATATAGCAATCAGCCCCAGCATTTT
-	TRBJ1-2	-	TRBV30	CAWSVPLTGGGNYGYTF	TGTGCCTGGAGCGTACCCCTCACGGGAGGAGGCAACTATGGCTACACCTTC
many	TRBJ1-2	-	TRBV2	CASSEEGTFGYTF	TGTGCCAGCAGTGAAGAGGGGACATTTGGCTACACCTTC
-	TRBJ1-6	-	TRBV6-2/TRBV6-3	CASSPPTTRDSPLHF	TGTGCCAGCAGCCCCCCCACAACTAGGGATTCACCCCTCCACTTT
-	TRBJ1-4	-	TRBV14	CASSRGGLANEKLFF	TGTGCCAGCAGCCGGGGGGGCCTTGCTAATGAAAAACTGTTTTTT